This T cell receptor beta chain was captured in a study of cytomegalovirus exposure and HLA in healthy donors. Study conclusions and caveats: Reports indicated that the classifier achieved high specificity and sensitivity in diagnosing cytomegalovirus status. Most TCR sequences showed up rarely, but some public TCRs showed up in many donors. Later, an analysis found that TCR clusters from the first cohort tended to co-occur in the 90 to 150 validation repertoires.

For this clone: Its antigen is undetermined.

From the approximately 120-subject validation cohort, which was separate from the approximately 720-subject first cohort, the donors were drawn. Data came from immunoSEQ multiplex PCR; TCRdb stores just in-frame clones and leaves some out. The repertoire holds 150,000 to 200,000 clones, approximately 96% seen once, with around 0.9% in the top ten. The germline V gene has CDR1 SGHAT and CDR2 FQNNGV. Germline trimming cut 5 bases from V and 2 bases from J; bases unmatched to any gene: 11. The CDR3 has 17 residues. The chain is built from TRBV11-2 and TRBJ2-1; 8 bases match TRBD2. Sequenced: PBMCs. The sequence was collected from a woman aged 18-29 years in good health and CMV-seronegative. CDR3 in amino acids: CASSHPRAGGTYNEQFF. In nucleotides, the CDR3 is TGTGCCAGCAGCCACCCTCGGGCGGGGGGAACCTACAATGAGCAGTTCTTC.